A selection of T cell receptor beta chains follows, all from one sample in a study of blood T cell repertoires in COVID-19. The repertoire was sequenced with immunoSEQ multiplex PCR; TCRdb's copy has only in-frame clones and lacks some. The table shows fewer than 300,000 clones, with approximately 87% occurring only once. Sequenced input: peripheral blood. The receptors were sampled from a woman in her fifties or sixties with acute or convalescent COVID-19. CDR3s include the opening cysteine and the closing phenylalanine or tryptophan. Fields, in order: J gene, V gene, D gene, clone size, CDR3 protein, CDR3 DNA. D genes are given only for firm matches. Clone size is not always given. Where it is, it says once, few, many or a class for expanded clones.

J: TRBJ1-2; V: TRBV7-9; D: .; size: .; CDR3: CASSLVTGYGYTF; DNA: TGTGCCAGCAGCTTAGTCACCGGGTATGGCTACACCTTC
J: TRBJ2-2; V: TRBV7-2; D: TRBD1; size: .; CDR3: CASSSVGQANTGELFF; DNA: TGTGCCAGCAGCTCAGTCGGACAGGCGAACACCGGGGAGCTGTTTTTT
J: TRBJ2-3; V: TRBV28; D: TRBD1; size: .; CDR3: CASSLWTGGRTDTQYF; DNA: TGTGCCAGCAGTTTATGGACAGGGGGCCGCACAGATACGCAGTATTTT
J: TRBJ2-1; V: TRBV5-1; D: .; size: .; CDR3: CASSLVGGYNEQFF; DNA: TGCGCCAGCAGCTTGGTTGGCGGCTACAATGAGCAGTTCTTC
J: TRBJ2-7; V: TRBV21-1; D: .; size: .; CDR3: CASSNPMLGDYEQYF; DNA: TGTGCCAGCAGCAACCCCATGCTAGGAGACTACGAGCAGTACTTC
J: TRBJ2-2; V: TRBV5-4; D: .; size: .; CDR3: CASSPRGGGSNTGELFF; DNA: TGTGCCAGCAGCCCACGGGGTGGCGGATCGAACACCGGGGAGCTGTTTTTT
J: TRBJ2-1; V: TRBV19; D: TRBD2; size: .; CDR3: CASSIRSSGRAGEQFF; DNA: TGTGCCAGTAGTATACGAAGTAGCGGGAGGGCCGGAGAGCAGTTCTTC
J: TRBJ2-3; V: TRBV27; D: TRBD2; size: .; CDR3: CASSLLLAGRFTDTQYF; DNA: TGTGCCAGCAGTTTATTACTAGCGGGGCGTTTCACAGATACGCAGTATTTT
J: TRBJ2-7; V: TRBV28; D: TRBD1; size: once; CDR3: CASRHRGYEQYF; DNA: TGTGCCAGCAGACACAGGGGCTACGAGCAGTACTTC
J: TRBJ1-5; V: TRBV19; D: .; size: .; CDR3: CASSEVGAGTFWPQHF; DNA: TGTGCCAGTAGTGAGGTGGGGGCAGGCACCTTTTGGCCCCAGCATTTT
J: TRBJ2-3; V: TRBV11-2; D: .; size: .; CDR3: CASSRGTSSIADTQYF; DNA: TGTGCCAGCAGTCGAGGGACTTCGTCAATCGCAGATACGCAGTATTTT
J: TRBJ1-2; V: TRBV2; D: .; size: .; CDR3: CASSQEGINYGYTF; DNA: TGTGCCAGCAGCCAGGAGGGGATTAACTATGGCTACACCTTC